These T cell receptor beta chains were read from a single sample in a study of tumor-infiltrating lymphocytes in localized non-small cell lung cancer. Repertoires were generated with immunoSEQ multiplex PCR, while TCRdb's copy carries only in-frame clones and drops some. This table holds approximately 9,500 clones, over 70% found once. The sequencing sample was made of uninvolved lung tissue not adjacent to the tumor. The receptor set was obtained from a human donor with non-small cell lung cancer. Each CDR3 is given with its conserved first and last residue. Each record gives: clone size, D gene, V gene, J gene, CDR3 protein, CDR3 DNA. The D gene is left open where the match is weak. Size tells how often a clone was seen (once, few, many) or the class of an expanded clone, and some rows leave it out.

size: few; D: TRBD2; V: TRBV6-6; J: TRBJ2-5; CDR3: CASSYDGGREETQYF; DNA: TGTGCCAGCAGTTACGATGGCGGGAGGGAGGAGACCCAGTACTTC
size: .; D: TRBD1; V: TRBV5-4; J: TRBJ1-2; CDR3: CASSQGQGGDYGYTF; DNA: TGTGCCAGCAGCCAGGGACAGGGTGGGGACTATGGCTACACCTTC
size: .; D: .; V: TRBV6-1; J: TRBJ2-2; CDR3: CASSEWEETGELFF; DNA: TGTGCCAGCAGTGAATGGGAAGAAACCGGGGAGCTGTTTTTT
size: .; D: .; V: TRBV6-6; J: TRBJ2-1; CDR3: CASKQGGSYNEQFF; DNA: TGTGCCAGCAAACAAGGGGGTAGCTACAATGAGCAGTTCTTC
size: .; D: TRBD2; V: TRBV5-1; J: TRBJ2-5; CDR3: CASTSTGLAGEETQYF; DNA: TGCGCCAGCACCTCCACGGGACTAGCGGGAGAAGAGACCCAGTACTTC
size: .; D: .; V: TRBV5-4; J: TRBJ2-7; CDR3: CASSLDGWGEQYF; DNA: TGTGCCAGCAGCTTGGATGGGTGGGGAGAGCAGTACTTC
size: .; D: TRBD1; V: TRBV27; J: TRBJ1-1; CDR3: CASRKGQGGWNTEAFF; DNA: TGTGCCAGCAGGAAAGGACAGGGCGGGTGGAACACTGAAGCTTTCTTT
size: .; D: .; V: TRBV7-2; J: TRBJ1-5; CDR3: CASSSGGASGTQHF; DNA: TGTGCCAGCAGCTCCGGGGGCGCCAGTGGAACCCAGCATTTT
size: .; D: TRBD1; V: TRBV28; J: TRBJ2-7; CDR3: CASGTALYEQYF; DNA: TGTGCTTCCGGGACAGCCCTCTACGAGCAGTACTTC
size: .; D: TRBD1; V: TRBV19; J: TRBJ2-7; CDR3: CASSIHGQGASYEQYF; DNA: TGTGCCAGTAGTATTCACGGACAGGGGGCGTCATACGAGCAGTACTTC
size: .; D: .; V: TRBV7-3; J: TRBJ2-6; CDR3: CASSPHMGVTLSGANVLTF; DNA: TGTGCCAGCAGCCCCCACATGGGGGTTACTTTGTCTGGGGCCAACGTCCTGACTTTC
size: .; D: .; V: TRBV7-2; J: TRBJ2-2; CDR3: CASGYGGSNTGELFF; DNA: TGTGCCAGTGGGTATGGGGGGTCGAACACCGGGGAGCTGTTTTTT
size: .; D: .; V: TRBV21-1; J: TRBJ1-2; CDR3: CASSRVSKQGYTF; DNA: TGTGCCAGCAGCAGGGTCTCAAAACAGGGCTACACCTTC
size: .; D: TRBD1; V: TRBV19; J: TRBJ2-7; CDR3: CASSSGQGANEQYF; DNA: TGTGCCAGTAGTTCCGGGCAGGGGGCGAACGAGCAGTACTTC
size: .; D: .; V: TRBV27; J: TRBJ2-5; CDR3: CASSLSAGHQETQYF; DNA: TGTGCCAGCAGTTTATCGGCGGGGCACCAAGAGACCCAGTACTTC
size: .; D: .; V: TRBV2; J: TRBJ2-1; CDR3: CASSELAYNEQFF; DNA: TGTGCCAGCAGTGAATTGGCCTACAATGAGCAGTTCTTC
size: medium-sized; D: TRBD2; V: TRBV4-1; J: TRBJ2-1; CDR3: CASSRAGETNEQFF; DNA: TGCGCCAGCAGCAGAGCGGGAGAGACCAATGAGCAGTTCTTC
size: .; D: TRBD1; V: TRBV5-4; J: TRBJ1-2; CDR3: CASSPGQVLMGYTF; DNA: TGTGCCAGCAGCCCGGGACAGGTGTTAATGGGCTACACCTTC
size: once; D: .; V: TRBV30; J: TRBJ1-4; CDR3: CAWRAPTRYSEKLFF; DNA: TGTGCCTGGAGGGCCCCGACAAGGTATTCTGAAAAACTGTTTTTT
size: .; D: .; V: TRBV7-9; J: TRBJ1-1; CDR3: CASSSQTDEAFF; DNA: TGTGCCAGCAGCTCACAGACAGATGAAGCTTTCTTT
size: .; D: .; V: TRBV5-1; J: TRBJ2-7; CDR3: CASSLAGIRSYEQYF; DNA: TGCGCCAGCAGCTTGGCAGGGATTAGGTCCTACGAGCAGTACTTC
size: .; D: TRBD1; V: TRBV29-1; J: TRBJ2-3; CDR3: CSVATGQGVTDTQYF; DNA: TGCAGCGTCGCTACCGGACAGGGGGTCACAGATACGCAGTATTTT
size: .; D: TRBD1; V: TRBV28; J: TRBJ1-5; CDR3: CASSRGQGSGQPQHF; DNA: TGTGCCAGCAGCCGGGGACAGGGGTCCGGTCAGCCCCAGCATTTT
size: .; D: .; V: TRBV30; J: TRBJ2-7; CDR3: CAWSRGHSYEQYF; DNA: TGTGCCTGGAGCCGGGGACACTCCTACGAGCAGTACTTC
size: .; D: TRBD2; V: TRBV14; J: TRBJ2-1; CDR3: CASSQDLRTSGRRTNEQFF; DNA: TGTGCCAGCAGCCAAGATCTCCGTACTAGCGGGAGAAGAACGAATGAGCAGTTCTTC
size: .; D: TRBD1; V: TRBV19; J: TRBJ2-1; CDR3: CASSMTQGTEQFF; DNA: TGTGCCAGTAGTATGACACAGGGGACTGAGCAGTTCTTC
size: .; D: TRBD1; V: TRBV7-8; J: TRBJ2-2; CDR3: CASRRGQGFTGELFF; DNA: TGTGCCAGCAGACGGGGACAGGGCTTCACCGGGGAGCTGTTTTTT
size: .; D: .; V: TRBV28; J: TRBJ2-3; CDR3: CASSDSPSTDTQYF; DNA: TGTGCCAGCAGCGACAGCCCTAGCACAGATACGCAGTATTTT
size: .; D: .; V: TRBV28; J: TRBJ1-5; CDR3: CASSLRGLMGNQPQHF; DNA: TGTGCCAGCAGTTTAAGGGGCTTGATGGGCAATCAGCCCCAGCATTTT
size: .; D: .; V: TRBV7-8; J: TRBJ2-7; CDR3: CASSPQFAYEQYF; DNA: TGTGCCAGCAGCCCCCAGTTCGCCTACGAGCAGTACTTC
size: .; D: .; V: TRBV7-2; J: TRBJ2-1; CDR3: CASSLPPLGGEQFF; DNA: TGTGCCAGCAGCCTCCCCCCGTTGGGGGGTGAGCAGTTCTTC
size: .; D: .; V: TRBV5-8; J: TRBJ2-3; CDR3: CASSLALTGARTDTQYF; DNA: TGTGCCAGCAGCTTGGCCTTAACGGGGGCGCGAACAGATACGCAGTATTTT
size: .; D: .; V: TRBV7-2; J: TRBJ2-3; CDR3: CASSNTEGPDTQYF; DNA: TGTGCCAGCAGCAATACGGAGGGCCCAGATACGCAGTATTTT
size: medium-sized; D: .; V: TRBV28; J: TRBJ1-2; CDR3: CASAPGGESWIYGYTF; DNA: TGTGCCAGCGCCCCCGGGGGGGAGAGCTGGATCTATGGCTACACCTTC
size: .; D: .; V: TRBV21-1; J: TRBJ2-1; CDR3: CASSRKTSSYLGYNEQFF; DNA: TGTGCCAGCAGCAGGAAGACTAGCTCCTACCTGGGATACAATGAGCAGTTCTTC
size: .; D: TRBD1; V: TRBV5-6; J: TRBJ1-3; CDR3: CASSLQGAGGNTIYF; DNA: TGTGCCAGCAGCTTGCAGGGGGCTGGTGGAAACACCATATATTTT
size: .; D: TRBD2; V: TRBV12-5; J: TRBJ2-3; CDR3: CARWPKAAGLAGGSTDTQYF; DNA: TGTGCTAGATGGCCCAAAGCAGCAGGATTAGCGGGAGGGAGCACAGATACGCAGTATTTT
size: .; D: .; V: TRBV6-5; J: TRBJ2-1; CDR3: CASKADYSSYNEQFF; DNA: TGTGCCAGCAAGGCCGACTACTCCTCCTACAATGAGCAGTTCTTC
size: few; D: TRBD1; V: TRBV6-6; J: TRBJ1-2; CDR3: CASSYRDRAGYTF; DNA: TGTGCCAGCAGTTACCGGGACAGGGCTGGCTACACCTTC
size: .; D: .; V: TRBV7-2; J: TRBJ2-3; CDR3: CASSSYSGDTQYF; DNA: TGTGCCAGCAGTTCCTATTCCGGAGATACGCAGTATTTT
size: .; D: .; V: TRBV2; J: TRBJ2-3; CDR3: CASSATTDTQYF; DNA: TGTGCCAGCAGTGCGACTACAGATACGCAGTATTTT
size: .; D: .; V: TRBV5-8; J: TRBJ1-1; CDR3: CASRYRDEAFF; DNA: TGTGCCAGCAGATACAGGGATGAGGCTTTCTTT
size: .; D: .; V: TRBV7-6; J: TRBJ1-4; CDR3: CASSLGRDKLFF; DNA: TGTGCCAGCAGCTTAGGCAGGGACAAACTGTTTTTT
size: .; D: .; V: TRBV14; J: TRBJ2-7; CDR3: CASSHAKGYEQYF; DNA: TGTGCCAGCAGCCACGCTAAGGGGTACGAGCAGTACTTC
size: .; D: .; V: TRBV4-3; J: TRBJ1-4; CDR3: CASSQGQQGVVAGEKLFF; DNA: TGCGCCAGCAGCCAAGGTCAACAGGGAGTGGTAGCAGGTGAAAAACTGTTTTTT
size: .; D: TRBD2; V: TRBV28; J: TRBJ2-1; CDR3: CASSFWLAGGTHYNEQFF; DNA: TGTGCCAGCAGTTTTTGGCTAGCGGGAGGAACTCACTACAATGAGCAGTTCTTC
size: .; D: .; V: TRBV30; J: TRBJ1-3; CDR3: CAWSGSGNTIYF; DNA: TGTGCCTGGAGTGGCTCTGGAAACACCATATATTTT
size: once; D: .; V: TRBV19; J: TRBJ2-2; CDR3: CASSPRSMVGELFF; DNA: TGTGCCAGTAGCCCGCGGAGTATGGTCGGGGAGCTGTTTTTT
size: .; D: TRBD2; V: TRBV5-4; J: TRBJ2-2; CDR3: CASSQREVNTGELFF; DNA: TGTGCCAGCAGCCAGCGGGAGGTTAACACCGGGGAGCTGTTTTTT
size: .; D: TRBD1; V: TRBV11-1; J: TRBJ2-1; CDR3: CASSLSGTAYNEQFF; DNA: TGTGCCAGCAGCTTATCCGGGACAGCATACAATGAGCAGTTCTTC
size: .; D: .; V: TRBV6-4; J: TRBJ2-3; CDR3: CASSMETGRDTQYF; DNA: TGTGCCAGCAGTATGGAGACGGGGCGGGATACGCAGTATTTT